This T cell receptor (beta chain) is from a study of blood T cell repertoires in COVID-19. Study summary: Samples came from the United States, Italy and Spain, spanning acute and convalescent COVID-19. The analysed material was cDNA or gDNA that came from T cells, B-cell-depleted T cells, or PBMCs.

Authors' analysis steps: Cell counts per sample came from amplifying reference gene primers. The table came from immunoSEQ multiplex PCR; TCRdb's copy has only in-frame clones and leaves some out. V and J calls and clone size are as listed in that table; D and trimming were resolved from the DNA. This sample carries around 78,000 clones, roughly 86% of them seen once, and the ten largest clones take 1.5% to 2%. Trimming removed 7 bases from V and 4 bases from J, with 11 bases in between. The CDR3 extends over 12 amino acids. CDR1 and CDR2 (germline): SNHLY, FYNNEI. The rearrangement links TRBV2 to TRBJ2-7, with TRBD1 as a possible D gene (6 bases). The clonotype originates from a woman aged 55-69 years with acute or convalescent COVID-19. Sequencing was carried out using peripheral blood. The CDR3 coding sequence is TGTGCCAGCAAGTCCCAGGGGTACGAGCAGTACTTC. Translation gives CASKSQGYEQYF.